This TCR beta chain is drawn from a study of naive and memory T cell subsets. Overall study results and limits: From naive to CM, EM and EMRA, diversity decreased and Gini increased. Possibly reflecting memory cells re-expressing CD45RA, a few larger clonotypes occurred in naive repertoires, especially CD8.

A note on this clonotype: The antigen remains undetermined.

CDR1 and CDR2 (germline): LGHDT, YNNKEL (reference sequence). The CDR3 length is 13 residues. Trimming took off 7 bases at V and 7 bases at J, with 16 bases between the two ends. Both TRBC1 and TRBC2 were covered by a beta constant-region primer of two equimolar oligonucleotides. TCRdb processed the UMI-ligation and nested PCR reads anew with MiXCR; each CDR3 protein has one entry. In the table there are 140,000 to 150,000 distinct CDR3 sequences, about 18% of which are singletons. Separate alpha and beta amplification began at the second PCR step. This clonotype was sampled from a human donor in good health. The chain recombines TRBV3-1 with TRBJ1-1; maybe TRBD1 (5 bases). The sequencing sample was made of naive CD4+ T cells from blood. Here the CDR3 reads CASTRGGVVEAFF. As DNA, the CDR3 is TGTGCCAGCACCCGGGGAGGGGTCGTTGAAGCTTTCTTT.